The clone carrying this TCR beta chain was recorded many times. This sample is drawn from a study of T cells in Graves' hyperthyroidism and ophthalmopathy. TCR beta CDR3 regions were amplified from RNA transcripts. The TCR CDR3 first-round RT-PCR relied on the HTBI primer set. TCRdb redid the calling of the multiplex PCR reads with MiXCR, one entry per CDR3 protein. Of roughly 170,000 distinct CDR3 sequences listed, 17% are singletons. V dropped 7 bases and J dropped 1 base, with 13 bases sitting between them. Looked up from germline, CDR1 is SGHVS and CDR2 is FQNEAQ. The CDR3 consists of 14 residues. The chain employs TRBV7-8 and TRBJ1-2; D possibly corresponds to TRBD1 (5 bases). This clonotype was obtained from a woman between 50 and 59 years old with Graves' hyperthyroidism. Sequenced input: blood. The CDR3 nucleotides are TGTGCCAGCAAACGGGACGGATATAACTATGGCTACACCTTC. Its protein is CASKRDGYNYGYTF.